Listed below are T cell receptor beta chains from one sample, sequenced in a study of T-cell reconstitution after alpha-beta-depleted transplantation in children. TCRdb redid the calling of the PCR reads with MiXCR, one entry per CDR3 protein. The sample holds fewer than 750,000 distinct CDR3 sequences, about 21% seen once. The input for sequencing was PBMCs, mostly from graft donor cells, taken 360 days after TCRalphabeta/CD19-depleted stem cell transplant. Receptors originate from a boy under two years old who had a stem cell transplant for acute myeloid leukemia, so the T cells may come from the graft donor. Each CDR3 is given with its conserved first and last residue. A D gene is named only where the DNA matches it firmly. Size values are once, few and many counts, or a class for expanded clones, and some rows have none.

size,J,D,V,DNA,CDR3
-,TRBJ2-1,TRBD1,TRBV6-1,TGTGCCAGCAGCCACGACAGGGAACCATACAATGAGCAGTTCTTC,CASSHDREPYNEQFF
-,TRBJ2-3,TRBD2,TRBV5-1,TGCGCCAGCAGGGGGTCACTAGCGGACACAGATACGCAGTATTTT,CASRGSLADTDTQYF
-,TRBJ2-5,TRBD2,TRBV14,TGTGCCAGCAGCCAGAGACTAGCCTCAGAGACCCAGTACTTC,CASSQRLASETQYF
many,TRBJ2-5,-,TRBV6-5,TGTGCCAGCAGTTACCTTGGGGGCGAGGAGACCCAGTACTTC,CASSYLGGEETQYF
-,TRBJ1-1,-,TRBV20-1,TGCAGTGCCGAAACAGGACGCCTACATGAAGCTTTCTTT,CSAETGRLHEAFF
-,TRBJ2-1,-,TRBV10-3,TGTGCCATCGGGGAGCGGAGTGAAAAGGTCACTGAGCAGTTCTTC,CAIGERSEKVTEQFF
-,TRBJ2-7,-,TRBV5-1,TGCGCCAGCAGCTTGGGTGCCACCTCCTACGAGCAGTACTTC,CASSLGATSYEQYF
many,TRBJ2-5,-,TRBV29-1,TGCAGCGTTGTTGGGGCAGCCGCCCAAGAGACCCAGTACTTC,CSVVGAAAQETQYF
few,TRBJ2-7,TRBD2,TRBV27,TGTGCCAGCAGTTTGAGGCGCACTAGCGGGGTGCCCTACGAGCAGTACTTC,CASSLRRTSGVPYEQYF
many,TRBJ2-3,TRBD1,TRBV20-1,TGCAGTGCTAGCGGACAGGGTGGAAGCACAGATACGCAGTATTTT,CSASGQGGSTDTQYF
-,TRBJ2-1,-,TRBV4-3,TGCGCCAGCAGCCAAGAGGGGGGGACACACAATGAGCAGTTCTTC,CASSQEGGTHNEQFF
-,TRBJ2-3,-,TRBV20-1,TGCAGTGCTATAGTACAGGGACCCTATACGCAGTATTTT,CSAIVQGPYTQYF
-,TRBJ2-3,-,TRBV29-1,TGCAGCGTTCCGGCCCCCCCAGATACGCAGTATTTT,CSVPAPPDTQYF
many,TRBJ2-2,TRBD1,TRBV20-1,TGCAGTGCTAGAGTTTCGACAGGGGGCGCGAACACCGGGGAGCTGTTTTTT,CSARVSTGGANTGELFF
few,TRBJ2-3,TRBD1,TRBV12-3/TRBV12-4,TGTGCCAGCACCCCTCTCTGGACAGGGGGCACAGATACGCAGTATTTT,CASTPLWTGGTDTQYF
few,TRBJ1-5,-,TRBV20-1,TGCAGTGCCCGCAGGACGCGGACCGGCAATCAGCCCCAGCATTTT,CSARRTRTGNQPQHF
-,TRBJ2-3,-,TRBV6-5,TGTGCCAGCAGTTTTTCTCCGGGGGCCACCACAGATACGCAGTATTTT,CASSFSPGATTDTQYF
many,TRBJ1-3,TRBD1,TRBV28,TGTGCCAGCTCACCTGACAGGGGCTCTGGAAACACCATATATTTT,CASSPDRGSGNTIYF
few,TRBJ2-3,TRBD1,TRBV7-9,TGTGCCAGCAGCTTCAGGGGGCGCGACACAGATACGCAGTATTTT,CASSFRGRDTDTQYF
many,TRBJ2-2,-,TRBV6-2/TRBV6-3,TGTGCCAGCAGTTACGTCAGGAGTACCGGGGAGCTGTTTTTT,CASSYVRSTGELFF
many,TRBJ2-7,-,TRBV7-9,TGTGCCAGCAGCTTAGTTACGGTTTTCGGGTACGAGCAGTACTTC,CASSLVTVFGYEQYF
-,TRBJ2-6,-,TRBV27,TGTGCCACCTCGTGGGCCAGGGGAAGGGCTGGGGCCAACGTCCTGACTTTC,CATSWARGRAGANVLTF
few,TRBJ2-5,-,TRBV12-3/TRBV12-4,TGTGCCAGCAGCCCTCCCATAGGGAGGACACACGAAGAGACCCAGTACTTC,CASSPPIGRTHEETQYF
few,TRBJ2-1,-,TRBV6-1,TGTGCCAGCAAACCCCTTGGGGTTGTTGGTGAGCAGTTCTTC,CASKPLGVVGEQFF
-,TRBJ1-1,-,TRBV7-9,TGTGCCAGCAGCTTACAAGGGACGGAGAACACTGAAGCTTTCTTT,CASSLQGTENTEAFF
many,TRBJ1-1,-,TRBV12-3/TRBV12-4,TGTGCCAGCCGCCCGTGGGGGAACACTGAAGCTTTCTTT,CASRPWGNTEAFF
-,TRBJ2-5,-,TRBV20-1,TGCAGTGCCCCCCAGGGTCCCTTCCAAGAGACCCAGTACTTC,CSAPQGPFQETQYF
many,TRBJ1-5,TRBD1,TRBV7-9,TGTGCCAGCAGCTTAACAGGGGAGGGTCAGCCCCAGCATTTT,CASSLTGEGQPQHF
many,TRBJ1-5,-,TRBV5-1,TGCGCCAGCAGCTTGGACGGGACCAATCAGCCCCAGCATTTT,CASSLDGTNQPQHF
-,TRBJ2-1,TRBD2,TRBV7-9,TGTGCCAGCAGGTGGGCTAGCGGTGCATACAATGAGCAGTTCTTC,CASRWASGAYNEQFF
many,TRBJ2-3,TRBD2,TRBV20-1,TGCAGTGCCGCCGGACTAGCGGGGGGAGCAGATACGCAGTATTTT,CSAAGLAGGADTQYF
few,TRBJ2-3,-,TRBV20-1,TGCAGTGCGAGGAGTCGGCCAGATACGCAGTATTTT,CSARSRPDTQYF